The 25 T cell receptor beta chains below all came from one sample that was sequenced in a study of OX40 agonist ivuxolimab in advanced cancers. Libraries were built with the immunoSEQ multiplex PCR assay. Not all clones reach the TCRdb copy of this immuneACCESS table, which keeps in-frame sequences only. Checked studies attribute under half of the gap to unresolved V genes and leave the rest unexplained. This sample holds about 22,000 clones; 84% were observed only once. The ten largest clones represent roughly 30% of the sample. This specimen was CD4+ or CD8+ T cells sorted from blood, taken in a trial of the OX40 agonist ivuxolimab. These receptors were collected from an adult with an advanced solid tumor such as melanoma, head and neck, liver or kidney cancer.

Relative to its sample, this clone is medium-sized. The V gene is TRBV7-9, the J gene TRBJ1-1, with 8 bases lining up with TRBD1. The CDR3 extends over 12 amino acids. V trimming: 8 bases; J trimming: 5 bases; junction bases outside the gene matches: 4. Germline-derived CDR1 and CDR2 are SEHNR and FQNEAQ (reference sequence). The CDR3 is CASQTGGTEAFF. The CDR3 DNA reads as TGTGCCAGCCAAACAGGGGGGACTGAAGCTTTCTTT.

This chain connects TRBV5-5 to TRBJ1-5, with TRBD1 matching over 9 bases. Germline CDR1 is SGHKS and CDR2 is YYEKEE (reference sequence). V gave up 4 bases and J gave up 6 bases; unmatched junction bases: 8. The CDR3 has 15 residues. CDR3: CASSTDRGVSQPQHF. Here the CDR3 DNA reads TGTGCCAGCAGCACAGACAGGGGGGTTAGTCAGCCCCAGCATTTT.

The sample holds a few counts of this clone. The chain recombines TRBV30 with TRBJ1-5; possibly TRBD1 for D (5 bases). Germline values: CDR1 GTSNPN, CDR2 SVGIG (reference sequence). V was cut by 0 bases and J by 0 bases, with 9 bases left in between. The CDR3 sequence is 15 residues long. The CDR3 nucleotides are TGTGCCTGGAGTGTAGGGGCAGATAGCAATCAGCCCCAGCATTTT. It codes for CAWSVGADSNQPQHF.

This clone came up once. The chain links TRBV5-1 to TRBJ2-3; the D is unclear. CDR1 is SGHRS and CDR2 is YFSETQ in the germline V gene. Trimming took off 0 bases at V and 5 bases at J, with 16 bases between the two ends. This CDR3 is built from 16 residues. Here the CDR3 DNA reads TGCGCCAGCAGCTTGGAATCGGTGGGGAAGGGAGATACGCAGTATTTT. Translating it yields CASSLESVGKGDTQYF.

In its sample, this clone ranks as medium-sized. V is TRBV7-2 and J is TRBJ1-2; no clear D gene. Germline CDR1 reads SGHTA; CDR2 reads FQGNSA. CDR3 size: 12 residues. The germline V and J ends were trimmed by 6 bases and 3 bases, with 8 bases remaining between them. The CDR3 sequence: CASSPEDYGYTF. The DNA of the CDR3 is TGTGCCAGCAGTCCGGAGGACTATGGCTACACCTTC.

As to this clone: A much more abundant neighbour one base away suggests this may be a read error. The chain joins TRBV9 to TRBJ2-1; 11 nucleotides agree with TRBD2. The junction had 2 bases not matched to a gene; V was cut back by 3 bases and J by 3 bases. The CDR3 runs 15 residues. The germline gives CDR1 SGDLS, CDR2 YYNGEE. CDR3 loop: CASSAGTSGYNEQFF. DNA for the CDR3: TGTGCCAGCAGCGCCGGGACTAGCGGCTACAATGAGCAGTTCTTC.

V gene TRBV2 combines with J gene TRBJ1-2; tentative D call: TRBD1 (5 bases). The CDR3 spans 16 residues. Trimming stripped 1 base from V and 3 bases from J, with 15 bases between. Germline CDR1 SNHLY, CDR2 FYNNEI. The CDR3 is CASSEDVGAEDYGYTF. CDR3 nucleotide sequence: TGTGCCAGCAGTGAAGATGTAGGGGCGGAGGACTATGGCTACACCTTC.

The rearrangement joins TRBV19 to TRBJ1-1; TRBD1 is a possible D gene (5 bases). With 7 bases removed from V and 1 base from J, the gap between germline ends came to 10 bases. CDR1 is LNHDA, CDR2 SQIVND, per germline (reference sequence). The CDR3 extends over 13 amino acids. The CDR3 sequence is CASMAGQNTEAFF. Written as DNA, the CDR3 is TGTGCCAGTATGGCGGGGCAGAACACTGAAGCTTTCTTT.

The chain links TRBV12-5 to TRBJ2-5; D may be TRBD2 (6 bases). Between the trimmed V and J ends, which lost 5 bases and 2 bases, there was a span of 12 bases. This CDR3 is built from 14 residues. Per germline, CDR1 LGHNT and CDR2 FRNRAP. The CDR3: CASGAEEGQETQYF. In nucleotides, the CDR3 is TGTGCTAGTGGTGCCGAGGAGGGGCAAGAGACCCAGTACTTC.

Sample share makes this clone medium-sized. The chain combines TRBV11-3 with TRBJ2-1, with TRBD1 matching over 8 bases. The CDR3 sequence is 18 residues long. The germline gives CDR1 SGHNT, CDR2 YENEEA. V lost 1 base and J lost 4; bases outside the gene matches: 12. This CDR3 is CASSLGGGQGGSYNEQFF. Here the CDR3 DNA reads TGTGCCAGCAGCTTAGGAGGCGGACAGGGCGGATCGTACAATGAGCAGTTCTTC.

The V call is TRBV11-3, the J call TRBJ2-5; D not resolved. Germline lookup yields CDR1 SGHNT and CDR2 YENEEA. CDR3 length: 15 residues. V lost 2 bases and J 2 bases, leaving 12 bases between the germline ends. The chain's CDR3 is CASSLYRGVQETQYF. The CDR3 DNA is TGTGCCAGCAGCTTATATCGCGGCGTGCAAGAGACCCAGTACTTC.

CDR3 amino acids: CASSPGTSGAYNEQFF. CDR3 in DNA: TGTGCCAGCAGTCCGGGGACTAGCGGGGCCTACAATGAGCAGTTCTTC. This rearrangement joins TRBV27 to TRBJ2-1; 13 bases line up with TRBD2. The CDR3 loop spans 16 amino acids. The germline V gene has CDR1 MNHEY and CDR2 SMNVEV (reference sequence). V lost 5 bases, J lost 2 bases, and 3 bases stayed unmatched.

The gene calls are TRBV5-6 and TRBJ2-1; a possible D gene is TRBD1 (6 bases). Germline CDR1 and CDR2: SGHDT and YYEEEE. Trimming removed 2 bases from V and 4 bases from J, with 16 bases in between. The CDR3 runs to 16 residues. The CDR3 DNA is TGTGCCAGCAGCTTTGGGGGCAGGGCGAAATACAATGAGCAGTTCTTC. Its translation: CASSFGGRAKYNEQFF.

V and J are TRBV9 and TRBJ1-2, with 7 bases that match TRBD1. Germline CDR1 and CDR2: SGDLS and YYNGEE. The CDR3 sequence is 15 residues long. V shed 4 bases and J 2 bases; nucleotides not matched to a gene: 8. The CDR3 loop reads CASSPTGTANYGYTF. CDR3 sequence (DNA): TGTGCCAGCAGCCCCACCGGGACAGCCAACTATGGCTACACCTTC.

The chain couples TRBV28 to TRBJ1-1; D ambiguous. CDR3 length equals 14 residues. V was cut by 3 bases and J by 1 base, with 9 bases left in between. Germline CDR1 reads MDHEN; CDR2 reads SYDVKM. CDR3 sequence: CASSLGRRNTEAFF. CDR3 in DNA: TGTGCCAGCAGTTTGGGCAGACGGAACACTGAAGCTTTCTTT. Together with reference TRBV28 and TRBJ1-1, the CDR3 gives the full variable domain: DVKVTQSSRYLVKRTGEKVFLECVQDMDHENMFWYRQDPGLGLRLIYFSYDVKMKEKGDIPEGYSVSREKKERFSLILESASTNQTSMYLCASSLGRRNTEAFFGQGTRLTVV.

The V and J genes are TRBV12-5 and TRBJ2-1, with D unclear. From germline, CDR1 is LGHNT and CDR2 FRNRAP. This CDR3 has 12 amino acids. V was trimmed by 1 base and J by 6 bases, leaving 4 bases between them. The chain's CDR3 is CASGLGGNEQFF. In DNA, the CDR3 is TGTGCTAGTGGTTTGGGCGGCAATGAGCAGTTCTTC.

The gene calls are TRBV9 and TRBJ2-1; 11 nucleotides match TRBD1. V lost 0 bases and J lost 6; bases outside the gene matches: 5. Germline assignment: CDR1 SGDLS and CDR2 YYNGEE. This CDR3 comprises 16 residues. The CDR3 coding sequence is TGTGCCAGCAGCGTAGGGACAGGGGGCGCTTTCAATGAGCAGTTCTTC. Residues: CASSVGTGGAFNEQFF.

This clone counts as large (0.1 to 1%). J is TRBJ2-1 and V is TRBV19, with no clear D. V lost 3 bases and J 2 bases, leaving 14 bases between the germline ends. The CDR3 spans 16 residues. Germline CDR1 and CDR2: LNHDA and SQIVND (reference sequence). The CDR3 bases are TGTGCCAGTAGTATGGGTTGGGGTCTGACCTACAATGAGCAGTTCTTC. This gives the protein CASSMGWGLTYNEQFF. The variable domain in full, with the rest retrieved from reference TRBV19 and TRBJ2-1, is DGGITQSPKYLFRKEGQNVTLSCEQNLNHDAMYWYRQDPGQGLRLIYYSQIVNDFQKGDIAEGYSVSREKKESFPLTVTSAQKNPTAFYLCASSMGWGLTYNEQFFGPGTRLTVL.

The J gene is TRBJ1-2, the V gene TRBV11-2, with D possibly TRBD1 on 6 matching bases. Germline V gene lookup returns CDR1 SGHAT and CDR2 FQNNGV. V shed 5 bases and J shed 4 bases, with 11 bases lying between them. This CDR3 has 13 residues. In DNA, the CDR3 is TGTGCCAGCAGCCCCGGACAGTTCTATGGCTACACCTTC. Protein sequence: CASSPGQFYGYTF.

The chain links TRBV6-5 to TRBJ1-1; D gene ambiguous. V was clipped by 5 bases and J by 2 bases, with 9 bases between them. The CDR3 has 13 amino acids. Germline CDR1 is MNHEY and CDR2 is SVGAGI. The CDR3 sequence is CASSVGANTEAFF. The CDR3 DNA sequence: TGTGCCAGCAGTGTAGGCGCCAACACTGAAGCTTTCTTT.

Here the CDR3 reads CASSLGTGQNGLTEAFF. The CDR3, as DNA: TGTGCCAGCAGCTTAGGAACAGGCCAAAACGGTCTCACTGAAGCTTTCTTT. The chain couples TRBV7-6 to TRBJ1-1, with TRBD1 as a possible D gene (5 bases). This CDR3 spans 17 amino acids. The germline V and J ends were trimmed by 1 base and 4 bases, with 19 bases remaining between them. CDR1 is SGHVS and CDR2 is FNYEAQ in the germline V gene.

Here the CDR3 reads CASSRVASGTGNNEQFF. The DNA of the CDR3 is TGCGCCAGCAGCCGCGTGGCCTCTGGGACAGGGAACAATGAGCAGTTCTTC. This sequence joins TRBV4-1 and TRBJ2-1, with TRBD1 matching 9 bases. Trimming removed 4 bases from V and 5 bases from J; junction bases left unmatched: 12. Germline lookup yields CDR1 MGHRA and CDR2 YSYEKL. There are 17 residues in the CDR3.

The chain carries TRBV27 and TRBJ1-2, with D possibly being TRBD1 (5 bases). The CDR3 is 16 residues long. The germline V gene encodes CDR1 MNHEY and CDR2 SMNVEV (reference sequence). The germline V and J ends were trimmed by 2 bases and 4 bases, with 17 bases remaining between them. The CDR3 loop reads CASSLVLGAGAYGYTF. The CDR3 coding sequence is TGTGCCAGCAGTTTAGTTTTAGGCGCTGGGGCCTATGGCTACACCTTC.

V and J are TRBV4-1 and TRBJ1-5; 9 nucleotides line up with TRBD1. Germline V lookup: CDR1 MGHRA, CDR2 YSYEKL. The V and J ends lost 0 bases and 5 bases, in that order; junction bases with no gene match: 5. The CDR3 is 16 amino acids. The CDR3 nucleotides are TGCGCCAGCAGCCAAGAGGGGGGACAGGGTTATCAGCCCCAGCATTTT. The encoded protein is CASSQEGGQGYQPQHF.

The chain is built from TRBV27 and TRBJ2-7, with 9 positions matching TRBD1. Per the germline V gene, CDR1 is MNHEY and CDR2 is SMNVEV (reference sequence). The junction had 15 bases not matched to a gene; V was cut back by 5 bases and J by 4 bases. The CDR3 sequence is 17 residues long. In DNA form, the CDR3 reads TGTGCCAGCAGTCCACTCAGACAGGGGGGCGAACAATACGAGCAGTACTTC. The encoded protein is CASSPLRQGGEQYEQYF.